One and the same sample provided the 6 T cell receptor beta chains below, sequenced in a study of T cells in Graves' hyperthyroidism and ophthalmopathy. Amplified TCR beta CDR3 regions came from RNA transcripts. HTBI primers were employed in a first-round RT-PCR of the TCR CDR3. Via MiXCR, TCRdb re-called the multiplex PCR reads, giving one row per CDR3 protein. Among hundreds of thousands of distinct CDR3 sequences, over 12% were seen once, and the ten largest hold roughly 13%. Sample: blood. These receptors came from a man aged 18 to 30 with Graves' ophthalmopathy.

At least ten counts were recorded for this clonotype. This chain uses TRBV12-3 or TRBV12-4 with TRBJ2-1; a weak D match, TRBD1 (5 bases). CDR3 length: 14 amino acids. V lost 8 bases to trimming and J lost 7 bases, with 18 bases between them. The CDR3 sequence is CASAPSGFSNEQFF. Written as DNA, the CDR3 is TGTGCCAGCGCGCCCTCAGGGTTCTCTAATGAGCAGTTCTTC.

Comments on this clonotype: Since a much larger clone is just one base distant, this may be a read error. This chain connects TRBV12-3 or TRBV12-4 to TRBJ1-5; TRBD1 might be the D (6 bases). V was pared by 5 bases and J by 2 bases, with 13 bases between. The CDR3 consists of 15 residues. CDR3 sequence (DNA): TGTGCCAGCAGTCTTGGGGGGCTCCGCAATCAGCCCCAGCATTTT. It specifies CASSLGGLRNQPQHF.

This clonotype has at least ten counts. J is TRBJ2-5 and V is TRBV11-1; no reliable D call. The CDR3 has 15 amino acids. V lost 7 bases, J lost 3 bases, and 18 bases lay in between. The germline CDR1 and CDR2 sequences are SGHAT and FQDESV (reference sequence). The DNA for the CDR3 is TGTGCCAGCAACCCCAGGACCAACCTAGAAGAGACCCAGTACTTC. Protein: CASNPRTNLEETQYF.

On this clonotype itself: A junction boundary mismatches the germline segment, possibly from a read error. CDR3 coding DNA: TGTGGCAGCAGTGAATACGGGCCCCAAGAGACCCAGTACTTC. As protein: CGSSEYGPQETQYF. V usage is TRBV6-1 and J usage is TRBJ2-5; D is uncertain. The CDR3 is made up of 14 amino acids. Germline CDR1 and CDR2: MNHNS and SASEGT.

In this sample, this clonotype turned up many times. In DNA, the CDR3 is TGCAGTGCTAGAGTTGACAGGGAAGCCTCACTCTCCTATGGCTACACCTTC. This codes for CSARVDREASLSYGYTF. The chain links TRBV20-1 to TRBJ1-2, with TRBD1 matching 7 bases. From germline, CDR1 is DFQATT and CDR2 SNEGSKA (reference sequence). Trimming cost V 1 base and J 4 bases; bases outside gene matches: 15. The CDR3 covers 17 residues.

This clonotype was recorded a few times. The junction differs from germline at one of its ends, possibly a read error. The chain's CDR3 is CASSPGTGVYSPLRF. CDR3 nucleotides: TGTGCCAGCAGCCCCGGGACAGGGGTGTATTCACCCCTCCGCTTT. V is TRBV12-3 or TRBV12-4 and J is TRBJ1-6, with 10 nucleotides matching TRBD1. There are 15 residues in the CDR3.